This T cell receptor (beta chain) is from a study of CD4 T cells in relation to SARS-CoV-2 and coronaviruses. Background on the study: Negative control cultures got HIV-1 Nef peptides or no peptide.

The unexposed donors gave CD4+ T cells in about 2011-2019, prior to COVID-19. CD4+ T cells were isolated from the cells after nine to eleven days of culture. Unexposed-donor CD4+ T cells were probed with SARS-CoV-2 S/N and four cold-coronavirus spikes, cells permitting. In this sample, this clone is medium-sized. The antigen is unknown. The CDR3 is 12 amino acids. Germline-derived CDR1 and CDR2 are SNHLY and FYNNEI. Trimming shortened V by 4 bases and J by 3 bases, and 7 bases separated the two germline ends. TCRdb's copy holds only in-frame clones and misses some; the assay was immunoSEQ multiplex PCR. The sample holds 20,000 to 30,000 clones, around 67% seen once.

J is TRBJ2-7 and V is TRBV2; D is unresolved. The TCR sequence derives from a human donor in good health. Sequenced input: CD4+ T cells from PBMCs, cultured in vitro. CDR3 sequence: CASSVTGYEQYF. CDR3 sequence (DNA): TGTGCCAGCAGTGTCACGGGCTACGAGCAGTACTTC.